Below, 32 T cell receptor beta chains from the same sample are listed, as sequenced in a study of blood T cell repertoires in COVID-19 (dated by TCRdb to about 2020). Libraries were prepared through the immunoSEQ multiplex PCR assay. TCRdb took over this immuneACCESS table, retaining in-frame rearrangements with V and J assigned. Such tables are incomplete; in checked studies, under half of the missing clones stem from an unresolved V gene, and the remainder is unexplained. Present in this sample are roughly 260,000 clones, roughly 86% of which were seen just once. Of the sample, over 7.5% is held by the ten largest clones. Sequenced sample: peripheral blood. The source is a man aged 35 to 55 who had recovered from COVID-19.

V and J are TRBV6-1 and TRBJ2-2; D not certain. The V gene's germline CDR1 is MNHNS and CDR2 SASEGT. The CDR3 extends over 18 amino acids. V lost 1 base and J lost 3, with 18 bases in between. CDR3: CASSEVGRFLLDTGELFF. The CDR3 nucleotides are TGTGCCAGCAGTGAAGTTGGGCGTTTCTTGTTAGACACCGGGGAGCTGTTTTTT.

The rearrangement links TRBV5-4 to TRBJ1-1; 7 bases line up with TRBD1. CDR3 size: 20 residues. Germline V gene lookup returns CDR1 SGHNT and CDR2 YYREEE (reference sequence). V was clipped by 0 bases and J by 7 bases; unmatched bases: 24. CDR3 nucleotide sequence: TGTGCCAGCAGCTTGGAAAGCCCGAGACAGGGTCGAATTGTGGGGAATGAAGCTTTCTTT. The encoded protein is CASSLESPRQGRIVGNEAFF. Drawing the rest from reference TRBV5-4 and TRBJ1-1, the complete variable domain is ETGVTQSPTHLIKTRGQQVTLRCSSQSGHNTVSWYQQALGQGPQFIFQYYREEENGRGNFPPRFSGLQFPNYSSELNVNALELDDSALYLCASSLESPRQGRIVGNEAFFGQGTRLTVV.

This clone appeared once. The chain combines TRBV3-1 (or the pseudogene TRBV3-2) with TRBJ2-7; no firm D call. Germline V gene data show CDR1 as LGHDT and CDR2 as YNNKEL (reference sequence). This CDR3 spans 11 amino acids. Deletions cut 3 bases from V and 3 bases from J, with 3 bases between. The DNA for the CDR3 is TGTGCCAGCAGCCACGTCTACGAGCAGTACTTC. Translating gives CASSHVYEQYF.

CDR3 amino acids: CASSRGAFENIQYF. The CDR3 DNA reads as TGCGCCAGCAGCCGTGGTGCGTTTGAAAACATTCAGTACTTC. V gene TRBV4-1 combines with J gene TRBJ2-4; D unresolved. Germline V gene sequence: CDR1 MGHRA, CDR2 YSYEKL. The CDR3 length is 14 residues. Trimming took off 4 bases at V and 5 bases at J, with 12 bases between the two ends.

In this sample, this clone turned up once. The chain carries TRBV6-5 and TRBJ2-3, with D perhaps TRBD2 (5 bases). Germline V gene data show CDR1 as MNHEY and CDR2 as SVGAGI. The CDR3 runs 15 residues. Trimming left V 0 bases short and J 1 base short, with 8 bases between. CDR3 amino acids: CASSYSSGRTDTQYF. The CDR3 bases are TGTGCCAGCAGTTACTCGAGCGGACGCACAGATACGCAGTATTTT.

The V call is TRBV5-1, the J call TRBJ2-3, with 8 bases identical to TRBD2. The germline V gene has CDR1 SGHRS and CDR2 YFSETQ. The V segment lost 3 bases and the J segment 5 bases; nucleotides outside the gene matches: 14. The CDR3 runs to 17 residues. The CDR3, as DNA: TGCGCCAGCAGCTCGGGAGGGCAGGCCCTGGGTAGAGATACGCAGTATTTT. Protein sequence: CASSSGGQALGRDTQYF. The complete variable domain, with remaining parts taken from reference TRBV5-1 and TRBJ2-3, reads KAGVTQTPRYLIKTRGQQVTLSCSPISGHRSVSWYQQTPGQGLQFLFEYFSETQRNKGNFPGRFSGRQFSNSRSEMNVSTLELGDSALYLCASSSGGQALGRDTQYFGPGTRLTVL.

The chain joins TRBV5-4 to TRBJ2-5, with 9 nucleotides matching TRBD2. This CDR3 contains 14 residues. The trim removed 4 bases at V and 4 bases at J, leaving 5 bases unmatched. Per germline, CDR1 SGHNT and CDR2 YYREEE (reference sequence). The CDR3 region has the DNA TGTGCCAGCAGCCAGGGACTAGCTTCAGAGACCCAGTACTTC. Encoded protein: CASSQGLASETQYF. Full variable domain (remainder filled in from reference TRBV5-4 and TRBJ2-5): ETGVTQSPTHLIKTRGQQVTLRCSSQSGHNTVSWYQQALGQGPQFIFQYYREEENGRGNFPPRFSGLQFPNYSSELNVNALELDDSALYLCASSQGLASETQYFGPGTRLLVL.

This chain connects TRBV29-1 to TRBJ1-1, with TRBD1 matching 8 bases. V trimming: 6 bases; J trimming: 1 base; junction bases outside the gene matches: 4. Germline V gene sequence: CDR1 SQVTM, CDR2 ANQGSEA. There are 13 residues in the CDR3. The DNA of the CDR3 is TGCAGCGTCGACAGGGGAAAGAACACTGAAGCTTTCTTT. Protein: CSVDRGKNTEAFF.

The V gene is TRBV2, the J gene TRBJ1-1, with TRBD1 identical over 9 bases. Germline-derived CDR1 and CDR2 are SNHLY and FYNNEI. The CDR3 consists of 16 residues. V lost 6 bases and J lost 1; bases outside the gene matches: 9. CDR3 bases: TGTGCCAGCAGGAGGGACAGGGTGGGGTCGAACACTGAAGCTTTCTTT. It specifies CASRRDRVGSNTEAFF.

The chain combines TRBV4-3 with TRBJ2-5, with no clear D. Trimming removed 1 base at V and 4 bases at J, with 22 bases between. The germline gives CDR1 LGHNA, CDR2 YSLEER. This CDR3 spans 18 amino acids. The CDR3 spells CASSQGSRLGWARETQYF. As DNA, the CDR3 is TGCGCCAGCAGCCAAGGAAGCCGATTAGGTTGGGCTCGAGAGACCCAGTACTTC.

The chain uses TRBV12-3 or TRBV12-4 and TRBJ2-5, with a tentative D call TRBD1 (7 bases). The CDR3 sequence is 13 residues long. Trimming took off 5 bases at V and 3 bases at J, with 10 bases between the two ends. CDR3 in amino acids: CASSTRGEETQYF. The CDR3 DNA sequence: TGTGCCAGCAGTACCAGGGGGGAAGAGACCCAGTACTTC.

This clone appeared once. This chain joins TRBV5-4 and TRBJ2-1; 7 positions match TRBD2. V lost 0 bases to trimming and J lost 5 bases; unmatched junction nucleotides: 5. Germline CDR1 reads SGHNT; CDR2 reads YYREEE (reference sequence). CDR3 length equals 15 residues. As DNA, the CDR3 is TGTGCCAGCAGCTTGGATCTAGCGGCTAACAATGAGCAGTTCTTC. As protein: CASSLDLAANNEQFF.

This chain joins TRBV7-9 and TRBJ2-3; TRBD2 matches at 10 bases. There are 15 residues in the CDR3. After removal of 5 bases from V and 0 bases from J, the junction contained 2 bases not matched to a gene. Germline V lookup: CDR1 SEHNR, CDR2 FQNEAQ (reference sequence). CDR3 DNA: TGTGCCAGCAGCCAGACTAGCGGGAGCACAGATACGCAGTATTTT. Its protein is CASSQTSGSTDTQYF.

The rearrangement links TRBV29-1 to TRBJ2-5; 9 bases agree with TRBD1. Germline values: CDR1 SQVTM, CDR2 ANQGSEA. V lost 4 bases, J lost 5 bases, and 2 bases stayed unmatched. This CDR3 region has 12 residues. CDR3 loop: CSVVTGGETQYF. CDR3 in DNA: TGCAGCGTTGTCACAGGGGGCGAGACCCAGTACTTC.

CDR3 DNA sequence: TGTGCCAGCAGCCTCGCAGGGGAGACCCAGTACTTC. Translated: CASSLAGETQYF. The chain joins TRBV7-8 to TRBJ2-5; D perhaps matches TRBD1 (5 bases). V lost 5 bases and J 5 bases, leaving 9 bases between the germline ends. This CDR3 is 12 amino acids long. The germline gives CDR1 SGHVS, CDR2 FQNEAQ.

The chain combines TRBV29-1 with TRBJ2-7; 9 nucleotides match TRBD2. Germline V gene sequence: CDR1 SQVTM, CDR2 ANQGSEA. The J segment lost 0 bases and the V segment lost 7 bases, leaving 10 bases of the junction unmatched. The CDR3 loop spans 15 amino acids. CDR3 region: CSARAAGGDSYEQYF. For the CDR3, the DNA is TGCAGCGCCAGGGCGGCGGGAGGGGACTCCTACGAGCAGTACTTC.

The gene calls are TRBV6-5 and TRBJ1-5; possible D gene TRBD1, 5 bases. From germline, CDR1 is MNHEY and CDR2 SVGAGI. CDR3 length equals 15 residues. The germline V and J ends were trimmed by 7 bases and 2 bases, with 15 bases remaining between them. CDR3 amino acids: CASISSGWGNQPQHF. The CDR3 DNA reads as TGTGCCAGCATTTCTTCAGGGTGGGGCAATCAGCCCCAGCATTTT.

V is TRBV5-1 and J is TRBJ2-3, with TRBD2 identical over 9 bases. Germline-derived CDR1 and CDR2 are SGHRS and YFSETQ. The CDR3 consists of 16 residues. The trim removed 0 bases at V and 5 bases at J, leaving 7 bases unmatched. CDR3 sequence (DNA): TGCGCCAGCAGCTTGGTAGTAGCGGGAGTTGGAGATACGCAGTATTTT. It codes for CASSLVVAGVGDTQYF.

The CDR3: CASFLGSPGGNQPQHF. The CDR3, as DNA: TGTGCCAGCTTTCTAGGGAGCCCGGGCGGCAATCAGCCCCAGCATTTT. The V gene is TRBV6-6, the J gene TRBJ1-5; D call uncertain. CDR1 is MNHNY, CDR2 SVGAGI, per germline (reference sequence). The CDR3 is 16 residues long. Trimming left V 8 bases short and J 2 bases short, with 19 bases between.

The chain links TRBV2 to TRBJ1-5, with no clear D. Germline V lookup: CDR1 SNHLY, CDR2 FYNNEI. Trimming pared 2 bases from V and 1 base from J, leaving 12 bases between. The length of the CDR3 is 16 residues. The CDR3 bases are TGTGCCAGCAGTGAATTTTGGGCAGGAAGCAATCAGCCCCAGCATTTT. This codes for CASSEFWAGSNQPQHF.

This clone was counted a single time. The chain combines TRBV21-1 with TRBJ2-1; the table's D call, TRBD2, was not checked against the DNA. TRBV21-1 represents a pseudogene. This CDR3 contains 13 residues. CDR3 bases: TGTGCCAGCAGCAAAGTTATCTACAATGAGCAGTTCTTC. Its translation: CASSKVIYNEQFF.

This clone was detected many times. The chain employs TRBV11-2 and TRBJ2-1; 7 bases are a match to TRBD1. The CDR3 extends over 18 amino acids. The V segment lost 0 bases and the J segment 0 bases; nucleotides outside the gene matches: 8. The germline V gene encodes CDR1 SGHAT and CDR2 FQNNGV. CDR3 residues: CASSLDPTWDSSYNEQFF. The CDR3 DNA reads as TGTGCCAGCAGCTTAGACCCGACCTGGGACAGCTCCTACAATGAGCAGTTCTTC.

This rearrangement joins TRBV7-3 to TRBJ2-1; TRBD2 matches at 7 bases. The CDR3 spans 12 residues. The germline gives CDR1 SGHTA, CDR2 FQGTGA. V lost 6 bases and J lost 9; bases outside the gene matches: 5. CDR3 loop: CASSEERGEQFF. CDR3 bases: TGTGCCAGCAGTGAGGAGCGGGGTGAGCAGTTCTTC.

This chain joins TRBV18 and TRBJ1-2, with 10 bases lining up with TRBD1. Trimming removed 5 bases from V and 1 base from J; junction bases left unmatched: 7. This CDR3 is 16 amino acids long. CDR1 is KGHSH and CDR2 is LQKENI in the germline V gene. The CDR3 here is CASSGGQGRINYGYTF. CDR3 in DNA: TGTGCCAGCTCAGGGGGACAGGGGAGAATTAACTATGGCTACACCTTC.

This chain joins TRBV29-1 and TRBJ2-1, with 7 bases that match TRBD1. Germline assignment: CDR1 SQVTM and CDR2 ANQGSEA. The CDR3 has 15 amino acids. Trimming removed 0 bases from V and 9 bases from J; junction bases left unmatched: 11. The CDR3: CSVEDRNRGMGEQFF. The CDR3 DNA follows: TGCAGCGTTGAAGATCGCAACAGGGGTATGGGTGAGCAGTTCTTC.

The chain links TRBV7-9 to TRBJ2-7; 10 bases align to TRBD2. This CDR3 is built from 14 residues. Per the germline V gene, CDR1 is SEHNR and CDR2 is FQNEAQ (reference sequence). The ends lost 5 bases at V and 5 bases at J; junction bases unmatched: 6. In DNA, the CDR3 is TGTGCCAGCAGCACTAGCGGGAAGGGGCACGAGCAGTACTTC. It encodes CASSTSGKGHEQYF.

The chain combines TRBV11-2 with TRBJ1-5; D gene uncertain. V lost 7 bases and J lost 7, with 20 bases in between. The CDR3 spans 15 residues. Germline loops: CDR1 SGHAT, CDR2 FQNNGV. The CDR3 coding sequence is TGTGCCAGCACCCACCAGAAAGCCGGGGAACAGCCCCAGCATTTT. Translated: CASTHQKAGEQPQHF.

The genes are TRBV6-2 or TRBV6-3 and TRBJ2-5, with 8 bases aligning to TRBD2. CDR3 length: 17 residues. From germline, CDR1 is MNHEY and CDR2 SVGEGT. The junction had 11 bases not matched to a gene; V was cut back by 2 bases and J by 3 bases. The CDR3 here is CASSYPGLELREETQYF. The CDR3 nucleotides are TGTGCCAGCAGTTACCCGGGACTAGAACTGAGGGAAGAGACCCAGTACTTC.

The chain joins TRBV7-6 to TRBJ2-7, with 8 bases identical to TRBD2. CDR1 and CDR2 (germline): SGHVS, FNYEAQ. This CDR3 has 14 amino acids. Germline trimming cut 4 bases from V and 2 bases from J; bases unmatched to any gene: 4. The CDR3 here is CASSYLAGPYEQYF. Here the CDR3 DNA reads TGTGCCAGCAGCTACTTAGCGGGACCCTACGAGCAGTACTTC.

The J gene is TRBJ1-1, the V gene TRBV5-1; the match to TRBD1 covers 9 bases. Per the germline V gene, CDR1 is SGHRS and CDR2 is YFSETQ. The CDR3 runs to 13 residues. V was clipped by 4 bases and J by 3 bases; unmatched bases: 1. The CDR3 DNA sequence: TGCGCCAGCAGCCGGACAGGGGACACTGAAGCTTTCTTT. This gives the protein CASSRTGDTEAFF. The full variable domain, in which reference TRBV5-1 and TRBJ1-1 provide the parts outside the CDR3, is KAGVTQTPRYLIKTRGQQVTLSCSPISGHRSVSWYQQTPGQGLQFLFEYFSETQRNKGNFPGRFSGRQFSNSRSEMNVSTLELGDSALYLCASSRTGDTEAFFGQGTRLTVV.

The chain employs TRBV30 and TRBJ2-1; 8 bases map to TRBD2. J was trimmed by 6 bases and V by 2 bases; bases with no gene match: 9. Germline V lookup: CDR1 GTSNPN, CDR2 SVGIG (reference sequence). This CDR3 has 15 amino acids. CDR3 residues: CAWSTGLAKANEQFF. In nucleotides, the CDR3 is TGTGCCTGGAGTACCGGACTAGCCAAGGCCAATGAGCAGTTCTTC.

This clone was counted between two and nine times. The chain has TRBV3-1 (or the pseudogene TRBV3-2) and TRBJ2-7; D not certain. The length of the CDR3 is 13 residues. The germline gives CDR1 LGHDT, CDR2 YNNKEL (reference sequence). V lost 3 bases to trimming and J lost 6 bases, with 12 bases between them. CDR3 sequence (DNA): TGTGCCAGCAGCCATGGCTCCCCCTCCGAGCAGTACTTC. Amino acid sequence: CASSHGSPSEQYF.